The TCR beta chain described here comes from a study of PD-1 blockade in classical Hodgkin lymphoma. Background on the study: Treatment was intravenous nivolumab, 3 mg/kg every 2 weeks, until progression. General study findings and limits: Exclusion was applied to patients who started nivolumab under 1 year after ASCT. The study found that TCR diversity rose significantly by C4D1 in CD4+ but not CD8+ cells.

Following autologous stem cell transplantation, relapse occurred in every patient, and exposure to brentuximab vedotin varied. Produced via immunoSEQ multiplex PCR; TCRdb's table is partial and in-frame only. The sample has 70,000 or so clones, over 55% seen once. Note on this clone: As yet, its antigen is unknown.

Germline V CDR1 and CDR2: MGHDK, SYGVNS. This CDR3 region has 13 residues. Between the trimmed V and J ends, which lost 3 bases and 6 bases, there was a span of 11 bases. This TCR was recovered from a human donor with classical Hodgkin lymphoma. The sequencing used peripheral blood mononuclear cells (PBMCs), collected before the second cycle of nivolumab. The rearrangement joins TRBV25-1 to TRBJ2-5; a possible D gene is TRBD2 (5 bases). The CDR3 region has the DNA TGTGCCAGCAGTGAGTGGGAGAAGAAGACCCAGTACTTC. Amino acids: CASSEWEKKTQYF.